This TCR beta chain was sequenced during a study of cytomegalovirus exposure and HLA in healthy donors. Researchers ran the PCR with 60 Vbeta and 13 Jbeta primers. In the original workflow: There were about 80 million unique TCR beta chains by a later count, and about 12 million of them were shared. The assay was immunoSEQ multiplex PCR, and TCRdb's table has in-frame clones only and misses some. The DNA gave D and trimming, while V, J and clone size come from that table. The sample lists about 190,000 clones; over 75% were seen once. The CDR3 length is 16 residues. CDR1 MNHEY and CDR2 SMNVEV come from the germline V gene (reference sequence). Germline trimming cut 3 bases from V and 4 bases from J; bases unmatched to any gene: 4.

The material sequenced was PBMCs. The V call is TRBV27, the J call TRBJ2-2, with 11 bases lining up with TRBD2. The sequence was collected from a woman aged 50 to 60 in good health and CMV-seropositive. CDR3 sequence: CASSLSGTSGTGELFF. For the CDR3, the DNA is TGTGCCAGCAGTTTGTCCGGGACTAGCGGCACCGGGGAGCTGTTTTTT.